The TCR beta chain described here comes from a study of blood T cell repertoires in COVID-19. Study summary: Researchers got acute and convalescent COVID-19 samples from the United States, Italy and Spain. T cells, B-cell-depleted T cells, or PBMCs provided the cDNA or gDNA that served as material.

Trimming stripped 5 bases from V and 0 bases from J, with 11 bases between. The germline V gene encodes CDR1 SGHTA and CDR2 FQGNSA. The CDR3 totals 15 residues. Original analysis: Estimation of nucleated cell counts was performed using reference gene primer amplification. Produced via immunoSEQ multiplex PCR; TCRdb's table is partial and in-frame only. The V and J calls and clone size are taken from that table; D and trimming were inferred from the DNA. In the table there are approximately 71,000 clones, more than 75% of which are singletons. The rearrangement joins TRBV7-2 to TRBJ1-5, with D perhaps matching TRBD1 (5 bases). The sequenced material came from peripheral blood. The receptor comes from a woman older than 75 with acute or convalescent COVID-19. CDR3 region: CASSAGPNSNQPQHF. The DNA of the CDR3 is TGTGCCAGCAGCGCGGGACCAAATAGCAATCAGCCCCAGCATTTT.